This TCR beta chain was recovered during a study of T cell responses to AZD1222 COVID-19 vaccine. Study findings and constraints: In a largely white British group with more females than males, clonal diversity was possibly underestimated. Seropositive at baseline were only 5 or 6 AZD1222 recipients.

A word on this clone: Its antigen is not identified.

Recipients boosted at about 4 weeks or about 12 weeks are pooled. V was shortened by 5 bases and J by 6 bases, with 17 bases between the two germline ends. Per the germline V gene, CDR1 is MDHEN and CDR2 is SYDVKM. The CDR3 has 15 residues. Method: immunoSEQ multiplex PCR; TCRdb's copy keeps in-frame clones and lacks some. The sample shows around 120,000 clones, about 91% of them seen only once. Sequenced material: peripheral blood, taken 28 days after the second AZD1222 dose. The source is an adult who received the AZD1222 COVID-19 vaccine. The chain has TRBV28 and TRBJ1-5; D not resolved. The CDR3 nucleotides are TGTGCCAGCAGTGCACCGGGTGATGTAGGTCAGCCCCAGCATTTT. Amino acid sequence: CASSAPGDVGQPQHF.